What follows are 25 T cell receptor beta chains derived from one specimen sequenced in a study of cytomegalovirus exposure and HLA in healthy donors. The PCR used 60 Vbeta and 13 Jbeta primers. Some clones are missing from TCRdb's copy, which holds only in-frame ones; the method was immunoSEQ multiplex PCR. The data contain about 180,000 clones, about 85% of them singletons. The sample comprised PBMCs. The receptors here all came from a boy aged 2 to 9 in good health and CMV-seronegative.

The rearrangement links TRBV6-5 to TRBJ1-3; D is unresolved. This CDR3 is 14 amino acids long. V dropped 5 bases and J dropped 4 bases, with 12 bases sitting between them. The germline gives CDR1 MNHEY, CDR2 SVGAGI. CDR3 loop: CASSDTPYGNTIYF. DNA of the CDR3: TGTGCCAGCAGTGACACTCCTTACGGAAACACCATATATTTT.

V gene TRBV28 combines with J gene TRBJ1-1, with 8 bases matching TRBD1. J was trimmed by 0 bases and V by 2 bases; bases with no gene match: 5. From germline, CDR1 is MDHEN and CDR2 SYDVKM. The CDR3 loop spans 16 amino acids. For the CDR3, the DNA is TGTGCCAGCAGTTTACTACCCAGGGGGCTGAACACTGAAGCTTTCTTT. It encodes CASSLLPRGLNTEAFF.

The CDR3 protein is CASSQDRSGITNYGYTF. CDR3 coding DNA: TGTGCCAGCAGCCAAGACCGGTCGGGGATTACTAACTATGGCTACACCTTC. The gene calls are TRBV4-2 and TRBJ1-2; D remains unclear. V dropped 0 bases and J dropped 0 bases, with 14 bases sitting between them. The V gene's germline CDR1 is LGHNA and CDR2 YNFKEQ. The CDR3 has 17 amino acids.

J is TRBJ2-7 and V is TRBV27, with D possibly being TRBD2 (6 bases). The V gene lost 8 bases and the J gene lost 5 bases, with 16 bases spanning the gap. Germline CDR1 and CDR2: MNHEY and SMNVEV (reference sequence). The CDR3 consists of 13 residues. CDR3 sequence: CASSWGDGNEQYF. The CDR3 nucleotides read TGTGCCAGCTCTTGGGGGGATGGGAACGAGCAGTACTTC.

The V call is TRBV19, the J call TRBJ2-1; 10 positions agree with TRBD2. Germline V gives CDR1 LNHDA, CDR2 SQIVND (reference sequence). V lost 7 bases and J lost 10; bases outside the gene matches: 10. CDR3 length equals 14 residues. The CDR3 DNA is TGTGCCAGTACCGGACTAGCGGTTCGGGGAGAGCAGTTCTTC. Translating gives CASTGLAVRGEQFF.

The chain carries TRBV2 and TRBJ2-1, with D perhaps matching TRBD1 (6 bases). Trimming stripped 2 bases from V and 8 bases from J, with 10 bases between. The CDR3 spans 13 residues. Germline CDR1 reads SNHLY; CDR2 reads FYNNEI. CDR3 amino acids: CASSEQDRDEQFF. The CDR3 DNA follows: TGTGCCAGCAGTGAACAGGACAGAGATGAGCAGTTCTTC.

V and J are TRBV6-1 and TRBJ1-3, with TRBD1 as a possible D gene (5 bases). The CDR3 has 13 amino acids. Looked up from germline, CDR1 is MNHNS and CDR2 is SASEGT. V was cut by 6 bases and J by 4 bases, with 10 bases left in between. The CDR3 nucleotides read TGTGCCAGCAGGGCAGGGTCGGGAAACACCATATATTTT. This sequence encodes CASRAGSGNTIYF.

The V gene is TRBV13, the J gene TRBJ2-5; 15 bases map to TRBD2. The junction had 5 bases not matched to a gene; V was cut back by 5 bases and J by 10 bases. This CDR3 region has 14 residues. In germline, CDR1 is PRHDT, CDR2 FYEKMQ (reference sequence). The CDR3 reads CASSDGLAGGGQYF. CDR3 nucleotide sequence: TGTGCCAGCAGCGACGGACTAGCGGGAGGGGGCCAGTACTTC.

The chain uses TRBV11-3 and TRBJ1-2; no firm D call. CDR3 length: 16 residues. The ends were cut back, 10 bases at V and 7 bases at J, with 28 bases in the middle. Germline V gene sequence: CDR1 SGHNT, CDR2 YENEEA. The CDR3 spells CATYFGFSEHRGGYTF. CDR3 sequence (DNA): TGTGCCACCTACTTTGGGTTTTCGGAACATAGAGGTGGCTACACCTTC.

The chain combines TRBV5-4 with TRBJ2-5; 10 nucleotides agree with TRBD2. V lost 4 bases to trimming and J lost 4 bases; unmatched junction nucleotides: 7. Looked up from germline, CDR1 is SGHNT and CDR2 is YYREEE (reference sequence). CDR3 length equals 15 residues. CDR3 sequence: CASSPRASGGETQYF. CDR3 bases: TGTGCCAGCAGCCCCCGGGCTAGCGGGGGAGAGACCCAGTACTTC.

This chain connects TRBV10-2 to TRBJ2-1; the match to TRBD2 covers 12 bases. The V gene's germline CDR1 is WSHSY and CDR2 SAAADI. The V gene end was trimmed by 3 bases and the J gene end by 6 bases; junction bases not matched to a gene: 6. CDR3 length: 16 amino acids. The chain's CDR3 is CASSDLTSGSLNEQFF. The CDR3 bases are TGCGCCAGCAGTGACCTGACTAGCGGGAGCCTCAATGAGCAGTTCTTC.

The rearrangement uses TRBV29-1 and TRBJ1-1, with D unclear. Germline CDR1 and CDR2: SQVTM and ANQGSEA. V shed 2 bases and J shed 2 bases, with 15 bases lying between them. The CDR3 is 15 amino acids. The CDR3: CSVETPLEYNTEAFF. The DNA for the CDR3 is TGCAGCGTTGAAACCCCTCTAGAATATAACACTGAAGCTTTCTTT.

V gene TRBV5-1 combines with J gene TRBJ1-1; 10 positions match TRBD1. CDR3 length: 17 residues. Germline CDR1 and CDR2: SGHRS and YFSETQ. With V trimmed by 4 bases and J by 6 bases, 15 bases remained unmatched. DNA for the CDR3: TGCGCCAGCAGCCGAATCCCGGGACAGGGGAATCTGGCTGAAGCTTTCTTT. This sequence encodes CASSRIPGQGNLAEAFF.

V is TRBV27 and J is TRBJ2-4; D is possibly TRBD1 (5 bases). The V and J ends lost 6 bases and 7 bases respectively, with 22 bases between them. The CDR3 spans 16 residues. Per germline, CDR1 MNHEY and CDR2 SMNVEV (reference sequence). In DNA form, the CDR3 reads TGTGCCAGCAGCCAAAATATGTGGGGCCTCGATAACATTCAGTACTTC. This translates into CASSQNMWGLDNIQYF.

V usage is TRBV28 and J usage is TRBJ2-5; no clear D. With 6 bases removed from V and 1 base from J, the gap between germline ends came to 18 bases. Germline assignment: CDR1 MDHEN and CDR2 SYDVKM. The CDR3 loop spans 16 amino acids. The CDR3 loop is CASRPFFRVPQETQYF. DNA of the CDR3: TGTGCCAGCAGGCCTTTTTTCCGGGTGCCCCAAGAGACCCAGTACTTC.

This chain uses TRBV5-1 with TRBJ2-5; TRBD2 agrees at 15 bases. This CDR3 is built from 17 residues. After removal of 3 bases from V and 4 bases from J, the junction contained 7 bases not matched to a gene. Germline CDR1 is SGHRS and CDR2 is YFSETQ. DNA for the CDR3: TGCGCCAGCAGCTGGTTCGGACTAGCGGGAGGGGGAGAGACCCAGTACTTC. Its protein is CASSWFGLAGGGETQYF.

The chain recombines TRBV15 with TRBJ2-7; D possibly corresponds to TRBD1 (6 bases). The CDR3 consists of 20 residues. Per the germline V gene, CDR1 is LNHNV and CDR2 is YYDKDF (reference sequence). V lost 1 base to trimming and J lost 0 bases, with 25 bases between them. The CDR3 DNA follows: TGTGCCACCAGCAGAGGATTAGAATGGAATGGACAGAAGCTCTCCTACGAGCAGTACGTC. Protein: CATSRGLEWNGQKLSYEQYV.

The CDR3 coding sequence is TGTGCCAGTAGTAGGGACAGACCCTACGAGCAGTACTTC. Translated: CASSRDRPYEQYF. The chain links TRBV19 to TRBJ2-7; 7 positions agree with TRBD1. The CDR3 extends over 13 amino acids. Looked up from germline, CDR1 is LNHDA and CDR2 is SQIVND (reference sequence). V lost 4 bases to trimming and J lost 2 bases; unmatched junction nucleotides: 2.

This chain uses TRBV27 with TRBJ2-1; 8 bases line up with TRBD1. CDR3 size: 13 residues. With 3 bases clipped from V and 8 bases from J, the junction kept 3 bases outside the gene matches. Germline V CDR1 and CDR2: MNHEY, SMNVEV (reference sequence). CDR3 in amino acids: CASSFDRGDEQFF. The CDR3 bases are TGTGCCAGCAGTTTCGACAGGGGCGATGAGCAGTTCTTC.

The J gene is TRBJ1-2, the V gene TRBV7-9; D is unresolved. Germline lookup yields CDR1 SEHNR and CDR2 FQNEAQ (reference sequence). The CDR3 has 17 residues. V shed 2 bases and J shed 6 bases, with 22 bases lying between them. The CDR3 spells CASSLIQAGWRRDGYTF. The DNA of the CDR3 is TGTGCCAGCAGCTTAATTCAGGCGGGCTGGAGACGCGATGGCTACACCTTC.

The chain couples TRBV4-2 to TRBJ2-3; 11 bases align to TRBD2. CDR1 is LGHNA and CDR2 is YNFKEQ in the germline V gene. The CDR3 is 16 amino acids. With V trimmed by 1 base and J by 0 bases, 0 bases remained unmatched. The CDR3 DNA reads TGTGCCAGCAGCCAAGGGACTAGCGGGAGCACAGATACGCAGTATTTT. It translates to CASSQGTSGSTDTQYF.

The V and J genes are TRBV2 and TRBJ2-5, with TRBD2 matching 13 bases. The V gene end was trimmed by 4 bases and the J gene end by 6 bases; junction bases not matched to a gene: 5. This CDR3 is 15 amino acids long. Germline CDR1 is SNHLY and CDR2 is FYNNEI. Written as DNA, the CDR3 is TGTGCCAGCAGTGGGACTAGCGGGAGCCTAAAGACCCAGTACTTC. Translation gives CASSGTSGSLKTQYF.

The CDR3 loop is CASSLTGQNYEQYV. CDR3 sequence (DNA): TGTGCCAGCAGTCTTACGGGACAGAACTACGAGCAGTACGTC. The chain has TRBV6-1 and TRBJ2-7, with 7 bases fitting TRBD1. The V gene's germline CDR1 is MNHNS and CDR2 SASEGT. The CDR3 is 14 amino acids. J gave up 3 bases and V 5 bases, and 7 bases lay outside the gene matches.

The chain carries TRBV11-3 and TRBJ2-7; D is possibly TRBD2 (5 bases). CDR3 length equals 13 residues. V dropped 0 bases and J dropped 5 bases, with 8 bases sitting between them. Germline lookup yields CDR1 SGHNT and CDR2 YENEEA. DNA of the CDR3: TGTGCCAGCAGCTTAGAAGGAGGCGACGAGCAGTACTTC. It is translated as CASSLEGGDEQYF.

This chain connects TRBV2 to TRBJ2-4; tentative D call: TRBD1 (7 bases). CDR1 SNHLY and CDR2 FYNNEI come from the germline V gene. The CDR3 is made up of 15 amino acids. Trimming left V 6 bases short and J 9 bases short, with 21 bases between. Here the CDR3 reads CASRSGHHRGGIQYF. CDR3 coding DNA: TGTGCCAGCAGATCGGGCCATCACAGGGGAGGCATTCAGTACTTC.